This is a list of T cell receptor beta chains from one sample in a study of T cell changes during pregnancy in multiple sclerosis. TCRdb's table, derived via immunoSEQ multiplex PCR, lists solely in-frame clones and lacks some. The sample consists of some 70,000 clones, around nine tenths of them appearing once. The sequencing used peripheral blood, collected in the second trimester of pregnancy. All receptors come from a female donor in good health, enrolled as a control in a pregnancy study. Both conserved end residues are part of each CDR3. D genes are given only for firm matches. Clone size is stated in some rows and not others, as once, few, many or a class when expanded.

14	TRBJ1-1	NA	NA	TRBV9	TGTGCCAGCAGCGTAGCTACGTCAGGGACTGAAGCTTTCTTT	CASSVATSGTEAFF
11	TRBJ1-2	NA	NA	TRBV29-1	TGCAGCGTTGCGGGGGGCGAGGGCTACACCTTC	CSVAGGEGYTF
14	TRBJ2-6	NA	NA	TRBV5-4	TGTGCCAGCGGCCCGCTCTCTGGGGCCAACGTCCTGACTTTC	CASGPLSGANVLTF
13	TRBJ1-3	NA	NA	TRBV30	TGTGCCTGGGGTGAGAGCTCTGGAAACACCATATATTTT	CAWGESSGNTIYF
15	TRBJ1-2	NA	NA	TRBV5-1	TGCGCCAGCAGCTCGGCGGGGGGGCCTAACTATGGCTACACCTTC	CASSSAGGPNYGYTF
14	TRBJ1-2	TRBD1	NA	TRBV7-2	TGTGCCAGCAGCGCCGGACAGGAGAGCTATGGCTACACCTTC	CASSAGQESYGYTF
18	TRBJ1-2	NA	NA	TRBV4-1	NA	CASSPLRARTAANYGYTF
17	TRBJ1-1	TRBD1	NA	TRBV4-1	TGCGCCAGCAGCCGTGGCCAGGGGGCAAACGCGAACACTGAAGCTTTCTTT	CASSRGQGANANTEAFF
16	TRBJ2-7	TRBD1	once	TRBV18	TGTGCCAGCTCACAGCAGGGACAGGGGGACTCCTACGAGCAGTACTTC	CASSQQGQGDSYEQYF
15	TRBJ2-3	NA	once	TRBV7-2	TGTGCCAGCAGCTTCGGGGGAAGAGGAACAGATACGCAGTATTTT	CASSFGGRGTDTQYF
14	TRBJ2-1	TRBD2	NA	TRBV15	TGTGCCACCAGCGGCGGGGGGGCCGTCAATGAGCAGTTCTTC	CATSGGGAVNEQFF
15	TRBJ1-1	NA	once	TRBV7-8	TGTGCCAGCAGCATGTCTGGGCAGGGGAACACTGAAGCTTTCTTT	CASSMSGQGNTEAFF
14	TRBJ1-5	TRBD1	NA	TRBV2	TGTGCCAGCAGTGGGACAGGGGGAAATCAGCCCCAGCATTTT	CASSGTGGNQPQHF
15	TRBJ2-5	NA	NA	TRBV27	TGTGCCAGCAGTTTATATCCGACAGACCAAGAGACCCAGTACTTC	CASSLYPTDQETQYF
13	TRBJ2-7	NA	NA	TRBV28	TGTGCCAGCAGTTTACCCCAGGCCTACGAGCAGTACTTC	CASSLPQAYEQYF
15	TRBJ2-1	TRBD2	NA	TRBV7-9	TGTGCCAGCAGCCCCGTGGCTAGCGGGGCCGATGAGCAGTTCTTC	CASSPVASGADEQFF
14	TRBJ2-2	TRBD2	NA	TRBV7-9	TGTGCCAGCACCGCGGGGGGGAGTACCGGGGAGCTGTTTTTT	CASTAGGSTGELFF
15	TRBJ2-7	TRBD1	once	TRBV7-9	TGTGCCAGCAGCACATTACAGGGGGCGGAAGACGAGCAGTACTTC	CASSTLQGAEDEQYF
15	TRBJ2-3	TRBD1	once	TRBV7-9	TGTGCCAGCAGCCCCCCCGGACAGGACACAGATACGCAGTATTTT	CASSPPGQDTDTQYF
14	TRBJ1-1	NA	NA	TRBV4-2	TGTGCCAGCAGCCAAGGAGTCGGGACACCTGAAGCTTTCTTT	CASSQGVGTPEAFF
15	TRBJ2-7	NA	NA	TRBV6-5	TGTGCCAGCAGTTACTCGAGCAGGGGCTCCTACGAGCAGTACTTC	CASSYSSRGSYEQYF
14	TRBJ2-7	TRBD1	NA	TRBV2	TGTGCCAGCAGTGTAGGAGACAGGGACTACGAGCAGTACTTC	CASSVGDRDYEQYF
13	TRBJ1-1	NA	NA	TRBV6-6	TGTGCCAGCAGTTACCAGGGCCGCACTGAAGCTTTCTTT	CASSYQGRTEAFF
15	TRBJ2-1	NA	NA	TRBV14	TGTGCCAGCAGCCTGGGTGGGGGCTTCTACAATGAGCAGTTCTTC	CASSLGGGFYNEQFF
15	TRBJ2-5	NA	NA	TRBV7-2	TGTGCCAGCGGGTTCCGGGACAAGAGGCAAGAGACCCAGTACTTC	CASGFRDKRQETQYF
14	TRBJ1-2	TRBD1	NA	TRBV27	TGTGCCAGCAGTCTGACAGGGGCAAACTATGGCTACACCTTC	CASSLTGANYGYTF
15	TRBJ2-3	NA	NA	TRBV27	TGTGCCACTCCTACCCGTGAACAGGGCACAGATACGCAGTATTTT	CATPTREQGTDTQYF
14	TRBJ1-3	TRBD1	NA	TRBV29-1	TGCAGCGCCTCGGACAGGCCATTTGGAAACACCATATATTTT	CSASDRPFGNTIYF
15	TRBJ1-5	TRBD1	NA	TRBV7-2	TGTGCCAGCAGCTTAGCGGGACAGGTACATCAGCCCCAGCATTTT	CASSLAGQVHQPQHF
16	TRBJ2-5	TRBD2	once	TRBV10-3	TGTGCCATCAGTGGGAGACTAGCGGGGGGGTTAGAGACCCAGTACTTC	CAISGRLAGGLETQYF
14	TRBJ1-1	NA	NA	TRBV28	TGTGCCAGCAGTTTTCTTGACAGGAACACTGAAGCTTTCTTT	CASSFLDRNTEAFF
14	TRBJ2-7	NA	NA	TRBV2	TGTGCCAGCAGTGATGGGGCCAGCTCCTACGAGCAGTACTTC	CASSDGASSYEQYF
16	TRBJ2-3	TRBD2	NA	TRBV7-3	TGTGCCAGCAGCCCGACTAGCGGGGGGCGGATAGATACGCAGTATTTT	CASSPTSGGRIDTQYF
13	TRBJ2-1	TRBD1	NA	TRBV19	TGTGCCGTTAGGGGACAGGGAGGCAATGAGCAGTTCTTC	CAVRGQGGNEQFF
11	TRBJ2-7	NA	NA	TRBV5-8	TGTGCCAGCAGCTTGTCAGGGGCGCAGTACTTC	CASSLSGAQYF
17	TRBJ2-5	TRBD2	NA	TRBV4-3	TGCGCCAGCAGCCGGAGCGGGGGAGCCCGGCGGGAAGAGACCCAGTACTTC	CASSRSGGARREETQYF
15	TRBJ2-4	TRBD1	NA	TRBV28	TGTGCCAGCAGTTTATCCGTACAGGGGGCAAGGGCCCAGTACTTC	CASSLSVQGARAQYF
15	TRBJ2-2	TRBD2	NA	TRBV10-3	TGTGCCATCAGTGAGATGGGGGGGTTCACCGGGGAGCTGTTTTTT	CAISEMGGFTGELFF
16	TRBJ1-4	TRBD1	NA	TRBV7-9	TGTGCCAGCAGCGGCACAGGGGGCACCCCTAATGAAAAACTGTTTTTT	CASSGTGGTPNEKLFF
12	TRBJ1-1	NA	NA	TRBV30	TGTGCCTGGAACACAGGAGGGGCAGGAGCTTTCTTT	CAWNTGGAGAFF
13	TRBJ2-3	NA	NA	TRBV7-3	TGTGCCAGCAGCTTATCGTTGACAGATACGCAGTATTTT	CASSLSLTDTQYF
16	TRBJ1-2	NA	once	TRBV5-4	TGTGCCAGCAGCCCCGGAGAGGGTCCCGAACCCTATGGCTACACCTTC	CASSPGEGPEPYGYTF
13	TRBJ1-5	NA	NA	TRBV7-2	TGTGCCAGCAGCTTCAGGGTTGAACAGCCCCAGCATTTT	CASSFRVEQPQHF
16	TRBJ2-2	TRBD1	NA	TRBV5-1	TGCGCCAGCAGAGCTACGCAGGGGGTGATCACCGGGGAGCTGTTTTTT	CASRATQGVITGELFF
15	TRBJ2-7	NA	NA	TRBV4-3	TGCGCCAGCAGCCAAGACTATATGACTTCCTACGAGCAGTACTTC	CASSQDYMTSYEQYF
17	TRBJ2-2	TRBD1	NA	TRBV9	TGTGCCAGCAGCGTAGCGGGGACAGGGGGCACCACCGGGGAGCTGTTTTTT	CASSVAGTGGTTGELFF
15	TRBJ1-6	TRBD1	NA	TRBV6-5	TGTGCCAGCAAACCCGGGACAGGCAGGAATTCACCCCTCCACTTT	CASKPGTGRNSPLHF
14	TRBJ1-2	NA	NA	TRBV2	TGTGCCAGCAGGGGGCTGGTACAGAGCTATGGCTACACCTTC	CASRGLVQSYGYTF
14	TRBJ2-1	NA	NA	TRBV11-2	TGTGCCAGCAGCTCAGCGGGCGGGGACAATGAGCAGTTCTTC	CASSSAGGDNEQFF
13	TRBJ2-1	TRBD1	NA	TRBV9	TGTGCCAGCAGCGTGAACAGGGGTAATGAGCAGTTCTTC	CASSVNRGNEQFF
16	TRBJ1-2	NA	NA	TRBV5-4	TGTGCCAGCAGCTTACCGGGAGGAAGCCAGGGCTATGGCTACACCTTC	CASSLPGGSQGYGYTF
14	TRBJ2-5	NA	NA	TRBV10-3	TGTGCCATCAGTGGGACAAAGGAGGGAGAGACCCAGTACTTC	CAISGTKEGETQYF
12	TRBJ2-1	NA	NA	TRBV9	TGTGCCAGCAGCGTACAGCCAGGTGAGCAGTTCTTC	CASSVQPGEQFF
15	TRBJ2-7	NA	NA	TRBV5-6	TGTGCCAGCAGCTTGCTGGGACACCCTCCCTACGAGCAGTACTTC	CASSLLGHPPYEQYF
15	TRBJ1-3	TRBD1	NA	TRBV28	TGTGCCAGCAGTTTTGCTACAGGGGCTGGAAACACCATATATTTT	CASSFATGAGNTIYF
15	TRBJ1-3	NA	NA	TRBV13	TGTGCCAGCAGCCTGGACAGCAGCTCTGGAAACACCATATATTTT	CASSLDSSSGNTIYF